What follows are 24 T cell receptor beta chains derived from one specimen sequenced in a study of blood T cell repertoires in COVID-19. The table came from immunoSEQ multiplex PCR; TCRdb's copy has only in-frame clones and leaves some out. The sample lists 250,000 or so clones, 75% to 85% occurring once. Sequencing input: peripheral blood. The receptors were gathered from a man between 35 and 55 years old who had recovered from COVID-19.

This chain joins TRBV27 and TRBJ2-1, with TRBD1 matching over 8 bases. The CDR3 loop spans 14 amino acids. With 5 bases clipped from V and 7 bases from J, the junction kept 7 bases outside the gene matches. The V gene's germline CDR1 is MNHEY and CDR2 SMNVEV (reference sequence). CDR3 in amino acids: CASSEGQAMNEQFF. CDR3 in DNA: TGTGCCAGCAGTGAGGGACAGGCTATGAATGAGCAGTTCTTC.

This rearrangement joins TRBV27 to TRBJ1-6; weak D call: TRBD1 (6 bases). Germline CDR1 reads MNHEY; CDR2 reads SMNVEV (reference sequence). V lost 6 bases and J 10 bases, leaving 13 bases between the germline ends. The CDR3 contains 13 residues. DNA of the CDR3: TGTGCCAGCAGGTCACAGGGTTGGTCACCCCTCCACTTT. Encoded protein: CASRSQGWSPLHF.

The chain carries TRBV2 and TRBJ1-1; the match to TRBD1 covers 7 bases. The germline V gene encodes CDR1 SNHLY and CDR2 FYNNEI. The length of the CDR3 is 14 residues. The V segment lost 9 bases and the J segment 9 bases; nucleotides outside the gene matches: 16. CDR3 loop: CARKQVTGEAKAFF. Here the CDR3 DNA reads TGTGCCAGGAAACAGGTCACAGGGGAAGCGAAAGCTTTCTTT.

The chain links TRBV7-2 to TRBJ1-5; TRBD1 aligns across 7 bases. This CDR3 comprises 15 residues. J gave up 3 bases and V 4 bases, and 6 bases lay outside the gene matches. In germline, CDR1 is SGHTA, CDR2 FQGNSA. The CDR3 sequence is CASSSLTGVNQPQHF. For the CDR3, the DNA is TGTGCCAGCAGCTCCCTTACAGGGGTCAATCAGCCCCAGCATTTT.

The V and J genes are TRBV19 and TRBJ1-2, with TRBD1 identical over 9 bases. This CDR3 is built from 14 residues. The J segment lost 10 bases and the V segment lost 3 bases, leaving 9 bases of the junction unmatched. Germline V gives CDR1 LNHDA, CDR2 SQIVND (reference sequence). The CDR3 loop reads CASSIRDRDPDYTF. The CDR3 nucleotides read TGTGCCAGTAGTATCCGGGACAGGGACCCTGACTACACCTTC.

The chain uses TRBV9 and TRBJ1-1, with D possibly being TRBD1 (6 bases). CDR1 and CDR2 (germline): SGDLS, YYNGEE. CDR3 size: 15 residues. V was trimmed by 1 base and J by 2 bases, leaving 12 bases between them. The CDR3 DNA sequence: TGTGCCAGCAGCGTATCAGGACAGCCCAACACTGAAGCTTTCTTT. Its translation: CASSVSGQPNTEAFF.

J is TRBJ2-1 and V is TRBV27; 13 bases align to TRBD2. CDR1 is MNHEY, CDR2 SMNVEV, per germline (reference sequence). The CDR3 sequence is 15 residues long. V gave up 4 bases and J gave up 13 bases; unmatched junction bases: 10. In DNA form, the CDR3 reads TGTGCCAGCAGTTCACCGGGACTAGCGGGATCTCGACAGTTCTTC. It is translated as CASSSPGLAGSRQFF.

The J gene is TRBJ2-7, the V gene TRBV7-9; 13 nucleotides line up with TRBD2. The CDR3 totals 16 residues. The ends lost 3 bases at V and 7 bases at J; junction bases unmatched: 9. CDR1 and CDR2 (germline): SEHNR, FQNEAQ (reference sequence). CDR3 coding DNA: TGTGCCAGCAGCTTGTGGACTAGCGGGAGAGGGAGAGAGCAGTACTTC. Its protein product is CASSLWTSGRGREQYF.

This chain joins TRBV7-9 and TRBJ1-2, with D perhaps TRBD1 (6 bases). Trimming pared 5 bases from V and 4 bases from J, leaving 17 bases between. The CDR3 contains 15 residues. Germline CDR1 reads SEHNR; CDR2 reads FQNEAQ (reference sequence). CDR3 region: CASSPSDRPSYGYTF. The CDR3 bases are TGTGCCAGCAGCCCATCAGACAGGCCTAGCTATGGCTACACCTTC.

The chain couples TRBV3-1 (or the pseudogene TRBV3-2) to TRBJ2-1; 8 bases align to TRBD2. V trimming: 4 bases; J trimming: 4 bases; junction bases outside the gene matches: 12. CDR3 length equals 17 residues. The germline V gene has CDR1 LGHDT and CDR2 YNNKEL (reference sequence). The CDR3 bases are TGTGCCAGCAGCCCCAGGTGGGCGGGAGGATTATACAATGAGCAGTTCTTC. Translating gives CASSPRWAGGLYNEQFF.

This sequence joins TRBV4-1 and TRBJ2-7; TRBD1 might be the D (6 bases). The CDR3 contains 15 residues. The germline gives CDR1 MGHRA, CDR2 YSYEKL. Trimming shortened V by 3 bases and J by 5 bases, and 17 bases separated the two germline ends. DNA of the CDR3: TGCGCCAGCAGCCAGCGGTCACAGGGTTACGACGAGCAGTACTTC. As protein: CASSQRSQGYDEQYF.

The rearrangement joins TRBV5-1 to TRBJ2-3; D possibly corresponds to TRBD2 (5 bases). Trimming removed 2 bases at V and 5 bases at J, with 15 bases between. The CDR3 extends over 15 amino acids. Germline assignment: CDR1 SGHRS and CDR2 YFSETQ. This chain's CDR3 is CASSLTSGGKDTQYF. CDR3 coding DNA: TGCGCCAGCAGCTTAACCTCCGGAGGTAAAGATACGCAGTATTTT.

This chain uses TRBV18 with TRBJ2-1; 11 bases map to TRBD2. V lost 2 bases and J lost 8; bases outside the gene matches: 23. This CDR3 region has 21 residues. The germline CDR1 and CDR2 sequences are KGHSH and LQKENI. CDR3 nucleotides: TGTGCCAGCTCACCAGGTTCTGGGACAAGCATAGCGGGAGGGCCTATGGATGAGCAGTTCTTC. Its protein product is CASSPGSGTSIAGGPMDEQFF.

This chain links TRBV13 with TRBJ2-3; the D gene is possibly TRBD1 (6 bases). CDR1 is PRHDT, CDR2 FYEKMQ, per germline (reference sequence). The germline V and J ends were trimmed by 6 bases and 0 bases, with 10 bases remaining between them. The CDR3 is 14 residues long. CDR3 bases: TGTGCCAGCAGACCGGGACACAGCACAGATACGCAGTATTTT. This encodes CASRPGHSTDTQYF.

This CDR3 is CASSTRKQGARADTQYF. Written as DNA, the CDR3 is TGTGCCAGCAGCACGCGAAAACAGGGGGCGCGTGCAGATACGCAGTATTTT. V is TRBV5-4 and J is TRBJ2-3; TRBD1 matches 9 bases. Germline CDR1 SGHNT, CDR2 YYREEE (reference sequence). This CDR3 region has 17 residues. With V trimmed by 4 bases and J by 4 bases, 13 bases remained unmatched.

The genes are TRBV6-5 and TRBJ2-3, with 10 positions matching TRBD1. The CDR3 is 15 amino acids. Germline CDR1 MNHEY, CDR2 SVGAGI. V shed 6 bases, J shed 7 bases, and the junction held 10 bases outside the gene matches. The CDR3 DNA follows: TGTGCCAGCAGCCCCCGGGACAGGGGTTTGAATACGCAGTATTTT. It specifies CASSPRDRGLNTQYF.

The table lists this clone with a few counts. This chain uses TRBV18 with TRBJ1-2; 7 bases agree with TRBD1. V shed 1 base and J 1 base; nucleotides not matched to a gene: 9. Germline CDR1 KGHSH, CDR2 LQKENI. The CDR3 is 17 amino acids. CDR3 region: CASSPQRGGGDNYGYTF. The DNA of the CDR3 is TGTGCCAGCTCACCACAGCGCGGAGGGGGCGATAACTATGGCTACACCTTC.

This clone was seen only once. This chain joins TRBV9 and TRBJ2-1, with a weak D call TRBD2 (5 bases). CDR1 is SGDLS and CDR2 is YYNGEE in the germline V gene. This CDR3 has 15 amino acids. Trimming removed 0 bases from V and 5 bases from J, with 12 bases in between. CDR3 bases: TGTGCCAGCAGCGTAGAGCCCCGGGGAAACAATGAGCAGTTCTTC. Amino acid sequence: CASSVEPRGNNEQFF.

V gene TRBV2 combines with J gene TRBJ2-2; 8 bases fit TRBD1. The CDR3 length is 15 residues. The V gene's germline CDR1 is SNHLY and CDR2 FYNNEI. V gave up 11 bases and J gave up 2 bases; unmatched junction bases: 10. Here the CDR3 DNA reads TGTGCCGGATCTCCTGGGACAGGAAACACCGGGGAGCTGTTTTTT. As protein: CAGSPGTGNTGELFF. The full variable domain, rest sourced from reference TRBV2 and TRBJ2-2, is EPEVTQTPSHQVTQMGQEVILRCVPISNHLYFYWYRQILGQKVEFLVSFYNNEISEKSEIFDDQFSVERPDGSNFTLKIRSTKLEDSAMYFCAGSPGTGNTGELFFGEGSRLTVL.

The CDR3 DNA reads TGTGCCAGCAGCTCATTTCCGGGACAAGCCTGGACCCAGTACTTC. This translates into CASSSFPGQAWTQYF. V is TRBV11-3 and J is TRBJ2-5; a weak D match, TRBD1 (6 bases). Trimming left V 4 bases short and J 7 bases short, with 19 bases between. CDR1 is SGHNT, CDR2 YENEEA, per germline. This CDR3 has 15 amino acids. Supplemented by reference TRBV11-3 and TRBJ2-5, the full variable domain reads EAGVVQSPRYKIIEKKQPVAFWCNPISGHNTLYWYLQNLGQGPELLIRYENEEAVDDSQLPKDRFSAERLKGVDSTLKIQPAELGDSAVYLCASSSFPGQAWTQYFGPGTRLLVL.

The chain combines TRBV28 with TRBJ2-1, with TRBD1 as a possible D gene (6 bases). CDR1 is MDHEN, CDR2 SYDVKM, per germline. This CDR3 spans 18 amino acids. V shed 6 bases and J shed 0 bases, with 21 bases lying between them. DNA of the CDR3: TGTGCCAGCAGATCCTACTGGGGGCCGTCGAGCTCCTACAATGAGCAGTTCTTC. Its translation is CASRSYWGPSSSYNEQFF.

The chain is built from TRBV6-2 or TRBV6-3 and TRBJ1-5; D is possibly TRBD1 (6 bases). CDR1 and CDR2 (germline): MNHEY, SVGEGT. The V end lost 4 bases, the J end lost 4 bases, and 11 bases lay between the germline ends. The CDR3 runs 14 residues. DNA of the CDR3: TGTGCCAGCAGTTGGACAGCACATAATCAGCCCCAGCATTTT. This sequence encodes CASSWTAHNQPQHF.

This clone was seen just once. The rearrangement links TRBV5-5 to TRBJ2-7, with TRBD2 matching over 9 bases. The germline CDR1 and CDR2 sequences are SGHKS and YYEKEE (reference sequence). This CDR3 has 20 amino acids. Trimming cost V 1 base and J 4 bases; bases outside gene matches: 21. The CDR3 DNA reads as TGTGCCAGCAGCTTGCGAATTTTTCCTAGCGGGGAGCCGGGGTCTTACGAGCAGTACTTC. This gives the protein CASSLRIFPSGEPGSYEQYF.

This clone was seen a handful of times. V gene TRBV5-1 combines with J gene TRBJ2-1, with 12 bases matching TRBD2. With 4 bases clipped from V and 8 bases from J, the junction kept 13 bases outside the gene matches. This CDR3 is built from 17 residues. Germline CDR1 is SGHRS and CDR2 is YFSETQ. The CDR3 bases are TGCGCCAGCAGCCGCGCGGCTAGCGGGGGGGCCTTGGATGAGCAGTTCTTC. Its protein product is CASSRAASGGALDEQFF.